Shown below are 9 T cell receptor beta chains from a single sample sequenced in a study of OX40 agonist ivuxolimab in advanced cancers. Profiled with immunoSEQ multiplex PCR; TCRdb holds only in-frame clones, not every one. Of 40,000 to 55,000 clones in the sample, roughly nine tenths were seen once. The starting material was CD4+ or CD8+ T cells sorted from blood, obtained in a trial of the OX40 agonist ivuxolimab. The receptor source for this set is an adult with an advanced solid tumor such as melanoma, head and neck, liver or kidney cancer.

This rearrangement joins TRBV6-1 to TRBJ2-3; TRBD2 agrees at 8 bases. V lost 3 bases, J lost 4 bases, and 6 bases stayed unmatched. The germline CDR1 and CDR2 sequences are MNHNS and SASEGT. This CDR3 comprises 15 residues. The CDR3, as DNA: TGTGCCAGCAGTGACATGGCGGGGGGCCCAGATACGCAGTATTTT. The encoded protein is CASSDMAGGPDTQYF.

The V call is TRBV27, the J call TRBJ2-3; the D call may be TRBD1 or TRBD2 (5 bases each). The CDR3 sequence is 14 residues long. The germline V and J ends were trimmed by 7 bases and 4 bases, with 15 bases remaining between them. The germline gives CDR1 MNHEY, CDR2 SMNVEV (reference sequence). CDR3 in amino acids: CASTPLLGADTQYF. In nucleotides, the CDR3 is TGTGCCAGCACTCCCTTACTGGGGGCAGATACGCAGTATTTT.

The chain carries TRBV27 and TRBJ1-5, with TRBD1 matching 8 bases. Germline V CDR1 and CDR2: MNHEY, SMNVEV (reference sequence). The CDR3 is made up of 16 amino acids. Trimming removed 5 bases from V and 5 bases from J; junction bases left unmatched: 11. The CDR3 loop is CASSASQGEIDQPQHF. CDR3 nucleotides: TGTGCCAGCAGTGCGTCACAGGGGGAGATCGATCAGCCCCAGCATTTT.

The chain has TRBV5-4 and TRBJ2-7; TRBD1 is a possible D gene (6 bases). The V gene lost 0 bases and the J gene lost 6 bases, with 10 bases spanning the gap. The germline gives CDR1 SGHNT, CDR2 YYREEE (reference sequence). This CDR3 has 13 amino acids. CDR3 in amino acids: CASSLDRVPEQYF. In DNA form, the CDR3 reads TGTGCCAGCAGCTTGGACAGGGTACCCGAGCAGTACTTC. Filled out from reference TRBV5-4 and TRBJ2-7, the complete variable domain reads ETGVTQSPTHLIKTRGQQVTLRCSSQSGHNTVSWYQQALGQGPQFIFQYYREEENGRGNFPPRFSGLQFPNYSSELNVNALELDDSALYLCASSLDRVPEQYFGPGTRLTVT.

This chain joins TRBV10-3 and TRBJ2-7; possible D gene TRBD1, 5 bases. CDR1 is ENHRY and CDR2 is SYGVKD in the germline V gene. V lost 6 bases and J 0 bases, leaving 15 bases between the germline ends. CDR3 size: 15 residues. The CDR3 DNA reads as TGTGCCATCAGAGACCAGGGTGGTAGCTCCTACGAGCAGTACTTC. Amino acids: CAIRDQGGSSYEQYF.

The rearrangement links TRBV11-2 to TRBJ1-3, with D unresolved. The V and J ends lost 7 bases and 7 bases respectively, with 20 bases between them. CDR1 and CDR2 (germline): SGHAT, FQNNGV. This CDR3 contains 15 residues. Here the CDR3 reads CASTLDQSARNTIYF. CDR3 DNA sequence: TGTGCCAGCACCCTAGACCAGTCTGCAAGGAACACCATATATTTT.

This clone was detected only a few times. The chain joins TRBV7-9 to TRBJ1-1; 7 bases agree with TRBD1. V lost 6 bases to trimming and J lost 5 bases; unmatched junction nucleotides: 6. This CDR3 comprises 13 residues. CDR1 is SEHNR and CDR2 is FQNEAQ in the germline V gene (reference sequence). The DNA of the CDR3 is TGTGCCAGCAGGTCAGGGGGGAGAACTGAAGCTTTCTTT. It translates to CASRSGGRTEAFF.

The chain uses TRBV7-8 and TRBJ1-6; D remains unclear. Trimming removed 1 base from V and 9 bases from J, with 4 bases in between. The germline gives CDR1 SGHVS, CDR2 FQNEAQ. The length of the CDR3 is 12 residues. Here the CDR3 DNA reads TGTGCCAGCAGCTTAGGTTCTTCACCCCTCCACTTT. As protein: CASSLGSSPLHF.

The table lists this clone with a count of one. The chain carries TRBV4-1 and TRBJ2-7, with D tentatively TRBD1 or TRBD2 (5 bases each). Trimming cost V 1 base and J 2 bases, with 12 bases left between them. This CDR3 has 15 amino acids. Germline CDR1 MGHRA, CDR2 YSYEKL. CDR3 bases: TGCGCCAGCAGCCAAGTAGCAGGGAGCCCCTACGAGCAGTACTTC. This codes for CASSQVAGSPYEQYF.